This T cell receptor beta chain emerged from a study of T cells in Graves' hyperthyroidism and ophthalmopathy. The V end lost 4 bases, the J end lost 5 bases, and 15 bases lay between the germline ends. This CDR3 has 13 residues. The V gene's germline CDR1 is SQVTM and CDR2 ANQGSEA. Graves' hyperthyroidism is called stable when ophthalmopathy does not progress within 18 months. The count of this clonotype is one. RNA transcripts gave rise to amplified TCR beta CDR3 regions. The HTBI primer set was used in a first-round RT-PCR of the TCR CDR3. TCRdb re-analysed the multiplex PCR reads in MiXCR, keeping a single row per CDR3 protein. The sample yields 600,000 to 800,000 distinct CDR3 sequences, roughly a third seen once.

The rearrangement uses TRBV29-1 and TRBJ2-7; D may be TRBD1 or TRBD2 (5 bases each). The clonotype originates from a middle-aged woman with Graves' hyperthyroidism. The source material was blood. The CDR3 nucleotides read TGCAGCGTTGGGCCCCGGGGCGGCCACGAGCAGTACTTC. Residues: CSVGPRGGHEQYF.